This passage covers 32 T cell receptor beta chains from one sample sequenced in a study of cytomegalovirus exposure and HLA in healthy donors. Using immunoSEQ multiplex PCR, the repertoire was profiled, and TCRdb retains in-frame clones only, with some absent. The sample yields over 60,000 clones, just under 95% seen once. Sequencing used PBMCs. Receptors originate from a man younger than 30 in good health and CMV-seropositive.

Concerning this clone: The sample has other DNA sequences that encode this CDR3 too. The chain joins TRBV6-1 to TRBJ1-5; 10 bases line up with TRBD1. The length of the CDR3 is 14 residues. Trimming removed 4 bases from V and 6 bases from J; junction bases left unmatched: 3. CDR1 and CDR2 from the germline V gene are MNHNS and SASEGT. The CDR3 sequence: CASSGQGAGQPQHF. The DNA of the CDR3 is TGTGCCAGCAGTGGACAGGGGGCAGGTCAGCCCCAGCATTTT.

The rearrangement links TRBV10-3 to TRBJ2-5, with a tentative D call TRBD2 (5 bases). The CDR3 runs 14 residues. V was clipped by 10 bases and J by 2 bases, with 17 bases between them. CDR1 and CDR2 from the germline V gene are ENHRY and SYGVKD. The chain's CDR3 is CATALESGQETQYF. DNA for the CDR3: TGTGCCACTGCACTTGAGAGCGGACAAGAGACCCAGTACTTC.

This clone was found once. The chain carries TRBV7-9 and TRBJ1-2; D is unresolved. Trimming took 1 base from V and 1 from J, leaving 7 bases between them. Germline V gene data show CDR1 as SEHNR and CDR2 as FQNEAQ (reference sequence). The CDR3 is made up of 14 amino acids. In DNA form, the CDR3 reads TGTGCCAGCAGCTTAGTTGGCGGTAACTATGGCTACACCTTC. Amino acids: CASSLVGGNYGYTF.

The chain has TRBV2 and TRBJ2-2, with 12 bases that match TRBD2. The CDR3 has 17 amino acids. Trimming removed 1 base from V and 3 bases from J; junction bases left unmatched: 3. Germline V gene sequence: CDR1 SNHLY, CDR2 FYNNEI. The CDR3 sequence: CASSEGRLAGDTGELFF. The CDR3 nucleotides read TGTGCCAGCAGTGAAGGGCGACTAGCGGGAGACACCGGGGAGCTGTTTTTT.

This chain connects TRBV27 to TRBJ2-1; 11 nucleotides align to TRBD2. This CDR3 is 16 amino acids long. The trim removed 6 bases at V and 5 bases at J, leaving 9 bases unmatched. Germline values: CDR1 MNHEY, CDR2 SMNVEV (reference sequence). The CDR3 DNA is TGTGCCAGCAGAACCTTACTAGCGGGAGTCCACAATGAGCAGTTCTTC. Protein: CASRTLLAGVHNEQFF.

The chain has TRBV11-3 and TRBJ2-1; D ambiguous. V was trimmed by 3 bases and J by 4 bases, leaving 7 bases between them. Germline V gene data show CDR1 as SGHNT and CDR2 as YENEEA. The CDR3 is 13 amino acids. The CDR3 DNA reads as TGTGCCAGCAGCTTCCTAGTATACAATGAGCAGTTCTTC. The encoded protein is CASSFLVYNEQFF.

The chain is built from TRBV7-2 and TRBJ2-2; possibly TRBD2 for D (5 bases). CDR3 length: 15 residues. V was shortened by 7 bases and J by 6 bases, with 18 bases between the two germline ends. In germline, CDR1 is SGHTA, CDR2 FQGNSA. The CDR3 loop is CASTTWESRAGELFF. CDR3 nucleotides: TGTGCCAGCACCACATGGGAGTCGAGGGCCGGGGAGCTGTTTTTT.

V usage is TRBV11-3 and J usage is TRBJ2-1, with unresolved D. Germline CDR1 reads SGHNT; CDR2 reads YENEEA. The V end lost 5 bases, the J end lost 6 bases, and 14 bases lay between the germline ends. CDR3 size: 14 residues. The CDR3 DNA follows: TGTGCCAGCAGCCCCCTGTATTTAGTCAATGAGCAGTTCTTC. Encoded protein: CASSPLYLVNEQFF.

This clone was picked up one time. The chain uses TRBV6-1 and TRBJ2-3; 9 nucleotides line up with TRBD2. Losses at the gene ends were 1 base for V and 1 base for J; bases not matched to a gene: 0. Looked up from germline, CDR1 is MNHNS and CDR2 is SASEGT. The length of the CDR3 is 15 residues. The CDR3 sequence: CASSEVAGGTDTQYF. Here the CDR3 DNA reads TGTGCCAGCAGTGAAGTAGCGGGGGGCACAGATACGCAGTATTTT.

The V and J genes are TRBV7-6 and TRBJ1-2, with D uncertain. Per germline, CDR1 SGHVS and CDR2 FNYEAQ. There are 14 residues in the CDR3. Trimming removed 1 base from V and 3 bases from J, with 9 bases in between. CDR3 nucleotides: TGTGCCAGCAGCTTAGGACCGACTGACTATGGCTACACCTTC. As protein: CASSLGPTDYGYTF.

The chain couples TRBV7-9 to TRBJ2-3; tentative D call: TRBD1 (5 bases). The CDR3 is made up of 17 amino acids. V lost 5 bases and J lost 3, with 21 bases in between. CDR1 and CDR2 (germline): SEHNR, FQNEAQ (reference sequence). The DNA for the CDR3 is TGTGCCAGCAGCCCACCTTTACAGGCCAGCCCTACAGATACGCAGTATTTT. Amino acid sequence: CASSPPLQASPTDTQYF.

This chain links TRBV7-9 with TRBJ2-7; 10 bases align to TRBD1. V lost 8 bases, J lost 4 bases, and 8 bases stayed unmatched. CDR1 is SEHNR, CDR2 FQNEAQ, per germline (reference sequence). This CDR3 spans 14 amino acids. CDR3 region: CASGQTGGNYEQYF. The CDR3, as DNA: TGTGCCAGCGGTCAGACAGGGGGCAATTACGAGCAGTACTTC.

The V gene is TRBV30, the J gene TRBJ2-2; 10 bases agree with TRBD2. Trimming took 2 bases from V and 7 from J; bases not matched to a gene: 4. The germline gives CDR1 GTSNPN, CDR2 SVGIG (reference sequence). The length of the CDR3 is 14 residues. The CDR3 region is CAWSSSGSFGELFF. CDR3 in DNA: TGTGCCTGGAGTTCTAGCGGGAGTTTCGGGGAGCTGTTTTTT.

The chain combines TRBV7-2 with TRBJ1-1; TRBD1 matches 7 bases. Germline assignment: CDR1 SGHTA and CDR2 FQGNSA. V lost 5 bases and J lost 2; bases outside the gene matches: 8. There are 15 residues in the CDR3. The CDR3 region is CASSGSGTVNTEAFF. CDR3 nucleotides: TGTGCCAGCAGCGGATCCGGGACAGTTAACACTGAAGCTTTCTTT.

The genes are TRBV28 and TRBJ2-5; 9 bases agree with TRBD1. The CDR3 is 18 residues long. After removal of 5 bases from V and 3 bases from J, the junction contained 16 bases not matched to a gene. Germline CDR1 is MDHEN and CDR2 is SYDVKM. Here the CDR3 DNA reads TGTGCCAGCAGTACCCTTTCCCCTACAGGGGGCAAAGAAGAGACCCAGTACTTC. It specifies CASSTLSPTGGKEETQYF. Filled out from reference TRBV28 and TRBJ2-5, the complete variable domain reads DVKVTQSSRYLVKRTGEKVFLECVQDMDHENMFWYRQDPGLGLRLIYFSYDVKMKEKGDIPEGYSVSREKKERFSLILESASTNQTSMYLCASSTLSPTGGKEETQYFGPGTRLLVL.

J is TRBJ1-5 and V is TRBV19; D is uncertain. From germline, CDR1 is LNHDA and CDR2 SQIVND (reference sequence). V was trimmed by 5 bases and J by 0 bases, leaving 8 bases between them. The CDR3 is 14 residues long. The DNA of the CDR3 is TGTGCCAGTAGTGTCCAGGATAGCAATCAGCCCCAGCATTTT. Its translation is CASSVQDSNQPQHF.

This chain joins TRBV7-3 and TRBJ2-3; 7 positions match TRBD1. The CDR3 consists of 14 residues. Losses at the gene ends were 5 bases for V and 4 bases for J; bases not matched to a gene: 6. Looked up from germline, CDR1 is SGHTA and CDR2 is FQGTGA. In DNA form, the CDR3 reads TGTGCCAGCAGCCTAGGTCAGGGGGCAGATACGCAGTATTTT. As protein: CASSLGQGADTQYF.

This rearrangement joins TRBV7-8 to TRBJ1-2, with TRBD1 matching 7 bases. The CDR3 runs to 14 residues. V lost 2 bases to trimming and J lost 4 bases; unmatched junction nucleotides: 4. Germline assignment: CDR1 SGHVS and CDR2 FQNEAQ. The CDR3 region is CASSLFTGAYGYTF. The CDR3 DNA is TGTGCCAGCAGCTTATTTACAGGGGCCTATGGCTACACCTTC.

V usage is TRBV27 and J usage is TRBJ2-1; 7 nucleotides match TRBD1. Germline V gene lookup returns CDR1 MNHEY and CDR2 SMNVEV (reference sequence). The trim removed 6 bases at V and 5 bases at J, leaving 10 bases unmatched. The CDR3 runs to 15 residues. The CDR3 loop is CASSLRQGLHNEQFF. CDR3 in DNA: TGTGCCAGCAGCCTTCGACAGGGCTTGCACAATGAGCAGTTCTTC.

The chain uses TRBV14 and TRBJ2-3, with 9 bases that match TRBD1. CDR3 size: 15 residues. Per germline, CDR1 SGHDN and CDR2 FVKESK. The trim removed 7 bases at V and 2 bases at J, leaving 7 bases unmatched. The CDR3 nucleotides read TGTGCCAGCAACCCGGGACAGGGCCTCACAGATACGCAGTATTTT. Its translation: CASNPGQGLTDTQYF. Full variable domain (outside the CDR3, taken from reference TRBV14 and TRBJ2-3): EAGVTQFPSHSVIEKGQTVTLRCDPISGHDNLYWYRRVMGKEIKFLLHFVKESKQDESGMPNNRFLAERTGGTYSTLKVQPAELEDSGVYFCASNPGQGLTDTQYFGPGTRLTVL.

The chain couples TRBV7-6 to TRBJ2-5; D is undetermined. Deletions cut 5 bases from V and 3 bases from J, with 10 bases between. CDR1 is SGHVS and CDR2 is FNYEAQ in the germline V gene. The CDR3 totals 13 residues. The CDR3 coding sequence is TGTGCCAGCAGCCCGAGGATGAAAGAGACCCAGTACTTC. Translated: CASSPRMKETQYF.

J is TRBJ2-3 and V is TRBV29-1, with 10 bases fitting TRBD2. Germline V CDR1 and CDR2: SQVTM, ANQGSEA. The J segment lost 3 bases and the V segment lost 7 bases, leaving 1 base of the junction unmatched. CDR3 size: 12 residues. The CDR3 sequence: CSGSGRTDTQYF. The CDR3 nucleotides are TGCAGCGGTAGCGGGAGGACAGATACGCAGTATTTT.

V and J are TRBV4-3 and TRBJ2-1; D is perhaps TRBD2 (5 bases). CDR1 and CDR2 from the germline V gene are LGHNA and YSLEER. Trimming pared 0 bases from V and 8 bases from J, leaving 17 bases between. The CDR3 runs to 16 residues. This chain's CDR3 is CASSQDLWTFPDEQFF. Here the CDR3 DNA reads TGCGCCAGCAGCCAAGATCTGTGGACTTTTCCGGATGAGCAGTTCTTC.

The chain employs TRBV12-5 and TRBJ2-2; TRBD1 matches at 9 bases. Per the germline V gene, CDR1 is LGHNT and CDR2 is FRNRAP. This CDR3 has 15 residues. Germline trimming cut 6 bases from V and 7 bases from J; bases unmatched to any gene: 9. The CDR3: CASGGQGAFGGELFF. The CDR3 DNA reads TGTGCTAGTGGGGGACAGGGAGCCTTTGGCGGGGAGCTGTTTTTT.

This rearrangement joins TRBV6-1 to TRBJ1-3; 10 positions match TRBD1. CDR1 MNHNS and CDR2 SASEGT come from the germline V gene. Trimming cost V 4 bases and J 3 bases; bases outside gene matches: 6. This CDR3 is 16 amino acids long. The CDR3 coding sequence is TGTGCCAGCAGTGTACTGACAGGGGGCATTGGAAACACCATATATTTT. Its translation: CASSVLTGGIGNTIYF.

This clone was found once. CDR3 DNA sequence: TGTGCCAGCAGTTTATTCGGGAGTCCCAACAATGAGCAGTTCTTC. This gives the protein CASSLFGSPNNEQFF. The chain links TRBV27 to TRBJ2-1; possibly TRBD2 for D (6 bases). V lost 1 base and J lost 5, with 12 bases in between. There are 15 residues in the CDR3. Looked up from germline, CDR1 is MNHEY and CDR2 is SMNVEV (reference sequence).

A single count supports this clone. V gene TRBV28 combines with J gene TRBJ1-5; perhaps TRBD1 as D (5 bases). This CDR3 is 12 amino acids long. Germline V CDR1 and CDR2: MDHEN, SYDVKM. The V end was cut by 5 bases, the J end by 5 bases, with 7 bases between. As DNA, the CDR3 is TGTGCCAGCAGTAAGACAGATCAGCCCCAGCATTTT. Amino acid sequence: CASSKTDQPQHF.

The rearrangement uses TRBV4-1 and TRBJ2-6, with 9 bases matching TRBD1. Losses at the gene ends were 8 bases for V and 1 base for J; bases not matched to a gene: 6. Germline-derived CDR1 and CDR2 are MGHRA and YSYEKL. CDR3 size: 16 residues. The DNA of the CDR3 is TGCGCCAGCGGGGGGACAGGGTTATCTGGGGCCAACGTCCTGACTTTC. It specifies CASGGTGLSGANVLTF.

The chain's CDR3 is CASSIGGQGNSPLHF. CDR3 nucleotides: TGTGCCAGTAGTATCGGGGGACAGGGGAATTCACCCCTCCACTTT. V is TRBV19 and J is TRBJ1-6, with TRBD1 identical over 10 bases. Germline V gene data show CDR1 as LNHDA and CDR2 as SQIVND (reference sequence). The CDR3 runs to 15 residues. V lost 3 bases to trimming and J lost 7 bases; unmatched junction nucleotides: 3. Filled out from reference TRBV19 and TRBJ1-6, the complete variable domain reads DGGITQSPKYLFRKEGQNVTLSCEQNLNHDAMYWYRQDPGQGLRLIYYSQIVNDFQKGDIAEGYSVSREKKESFPLTVTSAQKNPTAFYLCASSIGGQGNSPLHFGNGTRLTVT.

The chain is built from TRBV7-2 and TRBJ2-2; D is ambiguous. Germline V gene data show CDR1 as SGHTA and CDR2 as FQGNSA. Trimming removed 2 bases at V and 6 bases at J, with 13 bases between. This CDR3 is built from 15 residues. The CDR3 sequence is CASSLMSPASGELFF. The CDR3 DNA reads TGTGCCAGCAGCTTAATGAGTCCTGCCTCCGGGGAGCTGTTTTTT.

The V call is TRBV19, the J call TRBJ2-7; 7 bases line up with TRBD2. Germline trimming cut 7 bases from V and 5 bases from J; bases unmatched to any gene: 11. The CDR3 has 14 amino acids. Germline values: CDR1 LNHDA, CDR2 SQIVND (reference sequence). The CDR3 DNA follows: TGTGCCAGTACCCCGAACGGGGGGATCCACGAGCAGTACTTC. It specifies CASTPNGGIHEQYF.

V gene TRBV2 combines with J gene TRBJ1-5, with D possibly being TRBD1 (6 bases). V lost 5 bases and J lost 4, with 12 bases in between. This CDR3 spans 14 amino acids. Germline assignment: CDR1 SNHLY and CDR2 FYNNEI. In nucleotides, the CDR3 is TGTGCCAGCAGTAGCCGGGACAAAAATCAGCCCCAGCATTTT. This gives the protein CASSSRDKNQPQHF.